This T cell receptor (beta chain) is from a study of CD8 T cells in ankylosing spondylitis. Overall study findings and caveats: The authors found the disease-linked clones to be CD8+ and relatively rare in peripheral blood. Typical of ankylosing spondylitis blood, it appeared, was a TCR beta motif of roughly eight highly homologous variants. A number of the motif variants had already been described in reactive arthritis synovial fluid and blood. Reported data indicate significant enrichment of disease-linked clones within matched ankylosing spondylitis synovial fluid.

This clonotype appeared a few times. Its antigen is still unknown. Quantitative 5'-RACE with molecular barcodes produced the TCR beta libraries. TCRdb fed the 5' RACE reads into MiXCR, producing one record per CDR3 protein. The table records approximately 550,000 distinct CDR3 sequences, 10% to 15% of them present only once. The CDR3 covers 15 residues. The V segment lost 1 base and the J segment 9 bases; nucleotides outside the gene matches: 8. Per germline, CDR1 LGHDT and CDR2 YNNKEL (reference sequence). Source material: blood, either unsorted or a sorted T cell fraction (not recorded which). V is TRBV3-1 and J is TRBJ1-5; TRBD1 matches 8 bases. The TCR sequence derives from a male donor with ankylosing spondylitis. As DNA, the CDR3 is TGTGCCAGCAGCCAAGGGGGACAGGCGGTCGGGCCCCAGCATTTT. Translating it yields CASSQGGQAVGPQHF.